The clone carrying this T cell receptor beta chain was recorded once. The entry originates in a study of blood T cell repertoires in COVID-19. Across the study: T cells, B-cell-depleted T cells, or PBMCs supplied cDNA or gDNA.

CDR3 length: 16 residues. The V end was cut by 1 base, the J end by 2 bases, with 14 bases between. Germline loops: CDR1 LGHDT, CDR2 YNNKEL (reference sequence). Original handling: Reference gene primer amplification gave nucleated cell count estimates. The table came from immunoSEQ multiplex PCR; TCRdb's copy has only in-frame clones and leaves some out. The V and J calls and the clone size are those of that table, but D and trimming were determined from the DNA. Among under 350,000 clones listed, 85% to 90% were seen once. The sequenced sample consisted of peripheral blood. The clonotype comes from a man in his sixties or seventies with acute or convalescent COVID-19. The chain is built from TRBV3-1 (or the pseudogene TRBV3-2) and TRBJ1-2; D might be TRBD1 (5 bases). The CDR3 region has the DNA TGTGCCAGCAGCCAAGGAGGAGGACGGGGGAACTATGGCTACACCTTC. Translation: CASSQGGGRGNYGYTF.